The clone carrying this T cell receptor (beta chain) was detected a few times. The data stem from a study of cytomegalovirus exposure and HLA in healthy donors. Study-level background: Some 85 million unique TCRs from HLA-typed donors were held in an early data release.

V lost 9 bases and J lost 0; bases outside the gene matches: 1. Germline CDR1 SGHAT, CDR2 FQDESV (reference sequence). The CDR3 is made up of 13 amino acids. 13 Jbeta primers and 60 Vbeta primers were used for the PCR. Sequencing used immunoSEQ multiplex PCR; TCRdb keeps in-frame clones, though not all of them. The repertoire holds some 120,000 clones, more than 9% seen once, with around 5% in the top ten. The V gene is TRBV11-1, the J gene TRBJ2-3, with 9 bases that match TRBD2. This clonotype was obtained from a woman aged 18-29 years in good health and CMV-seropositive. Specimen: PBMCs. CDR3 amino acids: CASTSGSTDTQYF. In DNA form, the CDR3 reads TGTGCCAGTACTAGCGGGAGCACAGATACGCAGTATTTT. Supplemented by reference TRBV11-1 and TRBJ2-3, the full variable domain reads EAEVAQSPRYKITEKSQAVAFWCDPISGHATLYWYRQILGQGPELLVQFQDESVVDDSQLPKDRFSAERLKGVDSTLKIQPAELGDSAMYLCASTSGSTDTQYFGPGTRLTVL.